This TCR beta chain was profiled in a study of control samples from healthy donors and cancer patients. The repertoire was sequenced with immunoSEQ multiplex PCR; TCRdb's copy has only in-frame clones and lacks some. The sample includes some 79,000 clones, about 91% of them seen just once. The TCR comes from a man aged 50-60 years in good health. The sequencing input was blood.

The CDR3 coding sequence is TGTGCCAGCAGCCAATCACCGGGACTAGCGGGGCCCGGGTATGAGCAGTTCTTC. As protein: CASSQSPGLAGPGYEQFF. This chain uses TRBV4-2 with TRBJ2-1; 13 bases are a match to TRBD2. CDR1 is LGHNA and CDR2 is YNFKEQ in the germline V gene. V shed 2 bases and J 8 bases; nucleotides not matched to a gene: 12. The CDR3 length is 18 residues.